Listed below are T cell receptor beta chains from one sample, sequenced in a study of cytomegalovirus exposure and HLA in healthy donors. The assay was immunoSEQ multiplex PCR, and TCRdb's table has in-frame clones only and misses some. The repertoire holds approximately 140,000 clones, with about 60% as singletons. The specimen was PBMCs. The receptors were sampled from a woman aged 60 to 75 in good health and CMV-seropositive. Each CDR3 is given with its conserved first and last residue. D genes are given only for firm matches. Only some rows state a clone size, as once, few, many or a class for expanded clones.

clone_size,j_call,d_call,v_call,cdr3_nt,cdr3_aa
once,TRBJ2-3,TRBD2,TRBV7-2,TGTGCCAGCAGCTTAGCGACTAGCGGGAGGGGAACAGATACGCAGTATTTT,CASSLATSGRGTDTQYF
-,TRBJ2-5,-,TRBV7-9,TGTTCCAGCAGCGCCGGTCCCGAGACCCAGTACTTC,CSSSAGPETQYF
few,TRBJ2-7,-,TRBV6-1,TGTGCCAGCAAACTTGACTCCGCCGGCGAGCAGTACTTC,CASKLDSAGEQYF
-,TRBJ1-1,-,TRBV7-3,TGTGCTTCCGGCTCCGGGGAAAACACTGAAGCTTTCTTT,CASGSGENTEAFF
-,TRBJ1-1,TRBD1,TRBV6-5,TGTGCCAGCACCGGGGGACAGCTGGGAAACACTGAAGCTTTCTTT,CASTGGQLGNTEAFF
few,TRBJ2-2,TRBD2,TRBV28,TGTGCCAGCACCTTACGGGGGGGTACCGGGGAGCTGTTTTTT,CASTLRGGTGELFF
-,TRBJ2-7,-,TRBV5-1,TGCGCCAGCAGCTTTGCAGGTTTGGGCGAGCAGTACTTC,CASSFAGLGEQYF
few,TRBJ2-5,-,TRBV4-1,TGCGCCAGCAGCCAAGATCATAGGGGTGAGACCCAGTACTTC,CASSQDHRGETQYF
-,TRBJ2-2,TRBD1,TRBV7-2,TGTGCCAGCAGCCTCCAGGGGGACGGGGAGCTGTTTTTT,CASSLQGDGELFF
-,TRBJ2-7,-,TRBV4-2,TGTGCCAGCAGCCAAGGGACAGTCGACGAGCAGTACTTC,CASSQGTVDEQYF
-,TRBJ2-3,-,TRBV9,TGTGCCAGCAGCGTAGAGTCCTACACAGATACGCAGTATTTT,CASSVESYTDTQYF
-,TRBJ2-7,TRBD2,TRBV19,TGTGCCAGTAGTATCGGTCTTAGCGGGAGCTGGGAGCAGTACTTC,CASSIGLSGSWEQYF
many,TRBJ1-1,-,TRBV4-3,TGCGCCAGCAGCTTCCGGGTTGCAGGGGCGAGCACTGAAGCTTTCTTT,CASSFRVAGASTEAFF
-,TRBJ1-1,TRBD1,TRBV30,TGTGCCTGGAGCTGGACAGGTGGAAACACTGAAGCTTTCTTT,CAWSWTGGNTEAFF
-,TRBJ2-1,TRBD2,TRBV7-8,TGTGCCAGCAGCGGGGGACTAGCCTCATACAATGAGCAGTTCTTC,CASSGGLASYNEQFF
-,TRBJ2-7,-,TRBV28,TGTGCCAGCAGTTTACAGCCAACGGGTTACGAGCAGTACTTC,CASSLQPTGYEQYF
-,TRBJ2-3,TRBD1,TRBV4-3,TGCGCCAGCAGCCCCCTGGGACAGTCCACAGATACGCAGTATTTT,CASSPLGQSTDTQYF
-,TRBJ2-2,-,TRBV11-2,TGTGCCAGCAGCTCCCGAGGCACCGGGGAGCTGTTTTTT,CASSSRGTGELFF
-,TRBJ2-7,-,TRBV28,TGTGCCAGCAGTTCCGGGGACATCTCCTACGAGCAGTACTTC,CASSSGDISYEQYF
-,TRBJ2-7,TRBD1,TRBV6-1,TGTGCCAGCAGTGCAGCGGACAGGAAGGACGAGCAGTACTTC,CASSAADRKDEQYF
-,TRBJ2-1,TRBD2,TRBV30,TGTGCCCTACTGGTAGCGGGAGGGCCCAACTCCTACAATGAGCAGTTCTTC,CALLVAGGPNSYNEQFF
-,TRBJ1-5,-,TRBV4-1,TGCGCCAGCAGCCAGACCACGGGGGTTCAGCCCCAGCATTTT,CASSQTTGVQPQHF
-,TRBJ2-3,TRBD1,TRBV7-2,TGTGCCAGCAGCTTAAGGCAGGGGGTTGATACGCAGTATTTT,CASSLRQGVDTQYF
-,TRBJ2-7,-,TRBV16,TGTGCCAGCAGCCGATCGACATACTCCTACGAGCAGTACTTC,CASSRSTYSYEQYF
-,TRBJ1-2,TRBD1,TRBV6-1,TGTGCCAGCAGTGAAGGAGGAGACAGGGGATCTCGAGGCTACACCTTC,CASSEGGDRGSRGYTF
-,TRBJ2-3,TRBD2,TRBV2,TGTGCCAGCAATAAGCGGGGTAAGGCAGATACGCAGTATTTT,CASNKRGKADTQYF
-,TRBJ1-2,-,TRBV28,TGTGCCAGCAGTCCTTCAGGACAGCTCTATGGCTACACCTTC,CASSPSGQLYGYTF
-,TRBJ2-7,-,TRBV5-4,TGTGCCAGCAGCGACAACAGGAGAGCGAACTACGAGCAGTACTTC,CASSDNRRANYEQYF
-,TRBJ2-4,TRBD1,TRBV7-2,TGTGCCAGCAGCCCTAGACAGGGACCCATTCAGTACTTC,CASSPRQGPIQYF
once,TRBJ1-2,-,TRBV29-1,TGCAGCGTTTCAGGCCAAAACTATGGCTACACCTTC,CSVSGQNYGYTF
-,TRBJ2-1,TRBD2,TRBV19,TGTGCCAGTAGTATATGGCGAGTAGCGGGAGAGTCGTACAATGAGCAGTTCTTC,CASSIWRVAGESYNEQFF
-,TRBJ1-1,-,TRBV6-5,TGTGCCAGCAGACAGGAGAACACTGAAGCTTTCTTT,CASRQENTEAFF
-,TRBJ2-3,-,TRBV7-2,TGTGCCAGCAGCTCTACAAGGAGTTTAACGCAGTATTTT,CASSSTRSLTQYF
few,TRBJ2-2,-,TRBV5-6,TGTGCCAGCAGCTTGACGGTACTTACTGACGGGGAGCTGTTTTTT,CASSLTVLTDGELFF
once,TRBJ1-3,-,TRBV7-6,TGTGCCAGCAGGCCGGGGACTAACTCTGGAAGCACCATATATTTT,CASRPGTNSGSTIYF
-,TRBJ2-1,-,TRBV11-2,TGTGCCAGCAGCCCGACGGGGTTGGGCCCCAATGAGCAGTTCTTC,CASSPTGLGPNEQFF
-,TRBJ2-7,TRBD2,TRBV5-1,TGCGCCAGCAGCCCACTCGGGGTAGCGGGAGTAATCTACGAGCAGTACTTC,CASSPLGVAGVIYEQYF
-,TRBJ2-7,-,TRBV6-5,TGTGCCAGCAGGACATCCGGGACTCCGAAGGAGCAGTACTTC,CASRTSGTPKEQYF
few,TRBJ1-4,TRBD1,TRBV11-2,TGTGCCAGCAGCTTAGGGGGGACAGGGCAAGAAAAACTGTTTTTT,CASSLGGTGQEKLFF
-,TRBJ1-2,TRBD1,TRBV5-4,TGTGCCAGCAGCCCCGGACAGGGTTTCATCTATGGCTACACCTTC,CASSPGQGFIYGYTF
few,TRBJ1-5,-,TRBV29-1,TGCAGCGGGGGGGATAGCAATCAGCCCCAGCATTTT,CSGGDSNQPQHF
-,TRBJ1-2,-,TRBV7-2,TGTGCCAGCAGCACAGGGTACGGCTACACCTTC,CASSTGYGYTF
once,TRBJ2-3,TRBD1,TRBV4-1,TGCGCCAGCAGCCAAGTCTGGACAGGGCTCCCTTACGGGTATTTT,CASSQVWTGLPYGYF
-,TRBJ2-2,-,TRBV7-9,TGTGCCAGCAGCTTAGCACAGGGTGTCGGGGAGCTGTTTTTT,CASSLAQGVGELFF
once,TRBJ2-7,-,TRBV28,TGTGCCAGCAGTTACCCGGGGTTCTCCTACGAGCAGTACTTC,CASSYPGFSYEQYF
-,TRBJ2-1,TRBD2,TRBV2,TGTGCCAGCTCCCCTTGGGGGGGACTAGCGGGAAAGGAGCAGTTCTTC,CASSPWGGLAGKEQFF
few,TRBJ1-3,TRBD1,TRBV28,TGTGCCAGCAGAGGACAGGGACCCTCTGGAAACACCATATATTTT,CASRGQGPSGNTIYF
-,TRBJ2-2,TRBD2,TRBV6-1,TGTGCCCCACGGGGGGGATCGAACACCGGGGAGCTGTTTTTT,CAPRGGSNTGELFF
-,TRBJ2-7,-,TRBV10-3,TGTGCCATCAGCCGGGACACAGGCTACGAGCAGTACTTC,CAISRDTGYEQYF
few,TRBJ2-4,-,TRBV5-4,TGTGCCAGCAGCGTTAGCGGCAAAAACATTCAGTACTTC,CASSVSGKNIQYF
-,TRBJ2-3,TRBD1,TRBV2,TGTGCCAGCAGTGGGGACAGGGGGTATTCAGATACGCAGTATTTT,CASSGDRGYSDTQYF
-,TRBJ1-4,TRBD1,TRBV2,TGTGCCAGCAGCGTGGACAGGGTTAGCGAAAAACTGTTTTTT,CASSVDRVSEKLFF
few,TRBJ1-1,-,TRBV6-6,TGTGCCAGCAGTCCGGACGCCGGGAGGGCTGAAGCTTTCTTT,CASSPDAGRAEAFF
-,TRBJ1-4,-,TRBV28,TGTGCCAGCATCTCCGGGAGAGGACGCAGAGGGGAAAAACTGTTTTTT,CASISGRGRRGEKLFF
-,TRBJ2-5,TRBD1,TRBV28,TGTGCCAGCAGTCGGACAGGGCACCAAGAGACCCAGTACTTC,CASSRTGHQETQYF